Included here is one T cell receptor (beta chain) sequence, with context. A much larger clone lies one base from this, so it may be a read error. This sample is drawn from a study of T cells after yellow fever vaccination. The germline V gene encodes CDR1 SEHNR and CDR2 FQNEAQ (reference sequence). The CDR3 has 17 amino acids. General study findings and limits: Weaker overall, the secondary response nonetheless peaked faster (day 5 versus 15). Most primary-vaccination clones recurred post-booster (roughly 96% CD4, 85% to 90% CD8). Contamination by abundant bulk-population clonotypes could be present in FACS-sorted repertoires.

MiXCR was run by TCRdb on the 5' RACE reads, yielding one entry per CDR3 protein. The sample has over 20,000 distinct CDR3 sequences; 4.5% to 6% are singletons. The genes are TRBV7-9 and TRBJ2-3; D may match TRBD1 or TRBD2 (7 bases each). The source material was PBMCs, either bulk or a sorted T-cell subset (CD4+, CD8+, memory, or dextramer-sorted; not recorded which), sampled 15 days after the yellow fever booster vaccination. The TCR sequence derives from a young man who received the YFV17D yellow fever vaccine. For the CDR3, the DNA is TGTGCCAGCAGCTCCTACTGGGAGGGGGCGGCCACAGGTACGCAGTATTTT. Amino acid sequence: CASSSYWEGAATGTQYF.